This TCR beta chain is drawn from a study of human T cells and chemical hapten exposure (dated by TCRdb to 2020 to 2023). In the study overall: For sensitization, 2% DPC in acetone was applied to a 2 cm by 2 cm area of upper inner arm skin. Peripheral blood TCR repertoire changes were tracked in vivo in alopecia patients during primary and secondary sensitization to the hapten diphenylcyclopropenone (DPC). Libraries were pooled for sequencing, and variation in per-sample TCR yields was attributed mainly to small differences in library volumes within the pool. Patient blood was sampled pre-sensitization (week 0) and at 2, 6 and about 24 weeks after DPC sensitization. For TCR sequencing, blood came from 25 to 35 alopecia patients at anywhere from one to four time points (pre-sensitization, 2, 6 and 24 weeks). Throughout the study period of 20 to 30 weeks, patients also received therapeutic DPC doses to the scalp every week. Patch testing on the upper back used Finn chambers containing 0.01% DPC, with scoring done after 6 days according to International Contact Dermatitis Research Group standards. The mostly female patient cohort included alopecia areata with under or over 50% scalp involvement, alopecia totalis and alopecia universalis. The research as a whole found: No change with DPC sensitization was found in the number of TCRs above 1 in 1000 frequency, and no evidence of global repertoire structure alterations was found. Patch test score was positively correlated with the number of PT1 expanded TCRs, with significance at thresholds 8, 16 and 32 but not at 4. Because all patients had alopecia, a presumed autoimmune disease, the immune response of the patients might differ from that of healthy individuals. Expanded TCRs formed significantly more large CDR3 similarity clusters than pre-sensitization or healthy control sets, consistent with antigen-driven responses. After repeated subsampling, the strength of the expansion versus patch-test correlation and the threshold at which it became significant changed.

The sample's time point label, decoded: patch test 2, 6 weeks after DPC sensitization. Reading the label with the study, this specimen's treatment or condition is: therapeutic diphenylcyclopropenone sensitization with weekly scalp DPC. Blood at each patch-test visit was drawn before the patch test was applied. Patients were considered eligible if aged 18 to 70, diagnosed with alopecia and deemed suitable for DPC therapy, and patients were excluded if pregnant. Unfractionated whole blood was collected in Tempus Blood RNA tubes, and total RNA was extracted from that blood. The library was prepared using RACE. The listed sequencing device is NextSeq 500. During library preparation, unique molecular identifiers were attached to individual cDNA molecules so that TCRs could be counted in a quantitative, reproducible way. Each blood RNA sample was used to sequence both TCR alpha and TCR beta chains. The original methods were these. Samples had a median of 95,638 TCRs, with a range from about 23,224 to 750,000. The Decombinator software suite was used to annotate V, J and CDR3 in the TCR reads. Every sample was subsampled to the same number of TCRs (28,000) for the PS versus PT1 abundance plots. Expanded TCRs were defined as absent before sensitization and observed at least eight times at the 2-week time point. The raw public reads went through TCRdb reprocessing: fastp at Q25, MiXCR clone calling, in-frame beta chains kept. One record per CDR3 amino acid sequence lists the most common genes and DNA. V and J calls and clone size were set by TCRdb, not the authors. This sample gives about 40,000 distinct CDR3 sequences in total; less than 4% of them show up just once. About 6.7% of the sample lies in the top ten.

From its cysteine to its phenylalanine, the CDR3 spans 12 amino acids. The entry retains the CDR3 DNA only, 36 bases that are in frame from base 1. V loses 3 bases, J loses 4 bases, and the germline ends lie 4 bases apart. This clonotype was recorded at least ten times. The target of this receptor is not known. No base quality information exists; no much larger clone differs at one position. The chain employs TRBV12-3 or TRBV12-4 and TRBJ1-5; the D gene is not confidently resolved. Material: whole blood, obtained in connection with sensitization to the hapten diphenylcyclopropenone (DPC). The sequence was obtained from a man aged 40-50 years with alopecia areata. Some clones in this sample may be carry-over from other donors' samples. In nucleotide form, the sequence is TGTGCCAGCAGTTTCAGGAATCAGCCCCAGCATTTT. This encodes CASSFRNQPQHF.